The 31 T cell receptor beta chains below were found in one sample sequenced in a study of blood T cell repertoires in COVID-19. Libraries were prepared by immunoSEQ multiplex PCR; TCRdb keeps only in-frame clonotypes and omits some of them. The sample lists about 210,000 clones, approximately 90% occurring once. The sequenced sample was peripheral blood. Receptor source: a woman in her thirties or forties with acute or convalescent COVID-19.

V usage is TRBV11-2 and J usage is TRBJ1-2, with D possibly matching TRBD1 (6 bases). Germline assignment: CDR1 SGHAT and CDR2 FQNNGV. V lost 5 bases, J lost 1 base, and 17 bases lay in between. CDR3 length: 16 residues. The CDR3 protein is CASSDVWTVDNYGYTF. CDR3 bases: TGTGCCAGCAGCGACGTTTGGACAGTCGATAACTATGGCTACACCTTC.

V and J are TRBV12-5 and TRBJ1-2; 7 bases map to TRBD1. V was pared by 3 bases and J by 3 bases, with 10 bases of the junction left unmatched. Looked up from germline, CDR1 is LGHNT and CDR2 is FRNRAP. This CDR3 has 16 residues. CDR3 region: CASGFTKTGTDYGYTF. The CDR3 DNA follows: TGTGCTAGTGGTTTTACCAAAACCGGGACAGACTATGGCTACACCTTC.

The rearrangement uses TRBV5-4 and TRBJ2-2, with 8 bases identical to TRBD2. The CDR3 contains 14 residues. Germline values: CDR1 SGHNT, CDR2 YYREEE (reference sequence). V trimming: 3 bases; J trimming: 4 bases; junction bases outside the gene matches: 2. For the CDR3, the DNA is TGTGCCAGCAGCTCGGGAGGGGCCACCGGGGAGCTGTTTTTT. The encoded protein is CASSSGGATGELFF. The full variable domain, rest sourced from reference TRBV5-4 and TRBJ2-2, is ETGVTQSPTHLIKTRGQQVTLRCSSQSGHNTVSWYQQALGQGPQFIFQYYREEENGRGNFPPRFSGLQFPNYSSELNVNALELDDSALYLCASSSGGATGELFFGEGSRLTVL.

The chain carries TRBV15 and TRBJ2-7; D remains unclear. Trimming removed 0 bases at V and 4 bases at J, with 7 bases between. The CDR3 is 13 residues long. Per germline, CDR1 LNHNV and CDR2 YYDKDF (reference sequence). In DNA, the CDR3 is TGTGCCACCAGCAGAGAACCGAGATACGAGCAGTACGTC. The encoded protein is CATSREPRYEQYV.

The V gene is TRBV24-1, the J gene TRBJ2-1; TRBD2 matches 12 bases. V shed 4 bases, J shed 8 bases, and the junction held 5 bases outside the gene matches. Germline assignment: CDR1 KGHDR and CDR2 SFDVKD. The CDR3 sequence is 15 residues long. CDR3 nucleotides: TGTGCCACCAGTGACCGACTAGCGGGGGTGGATGAGCAGTTCTTC. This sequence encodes CATSDRLAGVDEQFF.

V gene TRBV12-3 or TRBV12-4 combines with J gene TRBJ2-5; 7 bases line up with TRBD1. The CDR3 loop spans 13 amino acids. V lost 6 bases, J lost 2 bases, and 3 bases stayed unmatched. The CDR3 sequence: CASSPGQQETQYF. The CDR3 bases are TGTGCCAGCAGCCCGGGACAGCAAGAGACCCAGTACTTC.

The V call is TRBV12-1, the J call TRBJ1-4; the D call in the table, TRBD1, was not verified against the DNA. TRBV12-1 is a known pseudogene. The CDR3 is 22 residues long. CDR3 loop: CASSHFAPIRDREASTNEKLFF. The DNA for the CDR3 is TGTGCCAGCAGCCATTTTGCGCCGATCCGGGACAGAGAAGCCTCAACTAATGAAAAACTGTTTTTT.

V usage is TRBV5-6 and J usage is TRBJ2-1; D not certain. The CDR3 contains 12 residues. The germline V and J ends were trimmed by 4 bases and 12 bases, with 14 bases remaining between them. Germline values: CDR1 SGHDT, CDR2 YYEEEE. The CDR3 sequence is CASSPGNSGQFF. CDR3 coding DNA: TGTGCCAGCAGCCCCGGTAATTCAGGGCAGTTCTTC.

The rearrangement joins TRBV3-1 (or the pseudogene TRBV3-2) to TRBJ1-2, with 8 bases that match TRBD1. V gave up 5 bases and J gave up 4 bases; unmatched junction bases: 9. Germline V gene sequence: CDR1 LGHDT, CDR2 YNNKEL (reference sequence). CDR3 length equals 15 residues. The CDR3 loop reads CASSFRGQISYGYTF. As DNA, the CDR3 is TGTGCCAGCAGCTTCAGGGGGCAGATTAGCTATGGCTACACCTTC.

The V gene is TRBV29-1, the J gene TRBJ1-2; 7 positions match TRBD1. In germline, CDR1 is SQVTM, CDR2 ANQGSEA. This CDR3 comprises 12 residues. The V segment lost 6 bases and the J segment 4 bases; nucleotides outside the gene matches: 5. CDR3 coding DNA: TGCAGCGTCACACAGGGGAGCTATGGCTACACCTTC. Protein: CSVTQGSYGYTF.

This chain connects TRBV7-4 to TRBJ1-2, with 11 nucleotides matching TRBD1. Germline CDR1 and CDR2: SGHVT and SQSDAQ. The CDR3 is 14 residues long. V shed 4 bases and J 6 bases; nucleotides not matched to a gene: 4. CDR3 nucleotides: TGTGCCAGCAGCTGGGACAGGGGGGGAAATGGCTACACCTTC. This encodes CASSWDRGGNGYTF.

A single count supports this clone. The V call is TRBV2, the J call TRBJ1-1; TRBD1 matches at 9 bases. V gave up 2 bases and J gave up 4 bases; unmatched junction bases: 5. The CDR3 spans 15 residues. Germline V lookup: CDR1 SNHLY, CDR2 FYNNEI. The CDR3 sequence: CASSEFTGGPTEAFF. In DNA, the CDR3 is TGTGCCAGCAGTGAATTCACAGGGGGCCCCACTGAAGCTTTCTTT.

The CDR3 DNA reads TGCAGCGTCGCACACGGGAATGAAGCTTTCTTT. Amino acid sequence: CSVAHGNEAFF. The V call is TRBV29-1, the J call TRBJ1-1; the D is unclear. Looked up from germline, CDR1 is SQVTM and CDR2 is ANQGSEA. This CDR3 spans 11 amino acids. V shed 6 bases and J shed 7 bases, with 12 bases lying between them.

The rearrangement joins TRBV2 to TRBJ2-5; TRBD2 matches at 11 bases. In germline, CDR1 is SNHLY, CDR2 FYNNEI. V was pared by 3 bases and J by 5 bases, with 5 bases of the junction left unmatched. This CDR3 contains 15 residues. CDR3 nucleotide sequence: TGTGCCAGCAGTGACGCTAGCGGGGGGTCGGAGACCCAGTACTTC. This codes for CASSDASGGSETQYF.

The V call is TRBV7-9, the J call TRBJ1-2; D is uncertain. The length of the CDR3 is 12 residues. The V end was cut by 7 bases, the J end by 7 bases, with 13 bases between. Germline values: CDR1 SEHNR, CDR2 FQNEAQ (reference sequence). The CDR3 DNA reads TGTGCCAGCACCTCACCCTACAGTGGCTACACCTTC. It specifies CASTSPYSGYTF.

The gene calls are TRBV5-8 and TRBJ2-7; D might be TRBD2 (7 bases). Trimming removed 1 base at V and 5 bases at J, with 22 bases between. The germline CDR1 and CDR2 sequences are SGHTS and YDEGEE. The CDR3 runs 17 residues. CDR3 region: CASSLTLAWGGANEQYV. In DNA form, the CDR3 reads TGTGCCAGCAGCTTGACTCTCGCTTGGGGGGGGGCGAACGAGCAGTACGTC.

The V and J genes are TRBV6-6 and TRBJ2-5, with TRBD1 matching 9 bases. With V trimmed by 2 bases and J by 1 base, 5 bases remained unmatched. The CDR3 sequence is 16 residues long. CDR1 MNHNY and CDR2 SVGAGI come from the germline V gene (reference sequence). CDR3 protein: CASSYGGTGSQETQYF. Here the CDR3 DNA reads TGTGCCAGCAGTTACGGGGGGACAGGGAGCCAAGAGACCCAGTACTTC.

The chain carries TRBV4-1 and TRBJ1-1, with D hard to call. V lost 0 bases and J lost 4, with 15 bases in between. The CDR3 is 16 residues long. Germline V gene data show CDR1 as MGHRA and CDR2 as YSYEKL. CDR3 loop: CASSQDQNGRTTEAFF. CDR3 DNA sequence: TGCGCCAGCAGCCAAGACCAAAACGGGAGAACCACTGAAGCTTTCTTT.

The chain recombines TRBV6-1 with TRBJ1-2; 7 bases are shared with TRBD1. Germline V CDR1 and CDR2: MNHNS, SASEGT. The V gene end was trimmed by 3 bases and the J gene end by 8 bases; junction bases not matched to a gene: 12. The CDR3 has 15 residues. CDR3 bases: TGTGCCAGCAGTGATCTTGGCAGGGGGGAGTACGGCTACACCTTC. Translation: CASSDLGRGEYGYTF.

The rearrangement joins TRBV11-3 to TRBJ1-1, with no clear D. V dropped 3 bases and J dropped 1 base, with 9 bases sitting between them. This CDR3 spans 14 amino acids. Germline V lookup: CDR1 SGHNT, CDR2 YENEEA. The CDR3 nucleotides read TGTGCCAGCAGCTTGGGTCGGGGGAACACTGAAGCTTTCTTT. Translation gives CASSLGRGNTEAFF.

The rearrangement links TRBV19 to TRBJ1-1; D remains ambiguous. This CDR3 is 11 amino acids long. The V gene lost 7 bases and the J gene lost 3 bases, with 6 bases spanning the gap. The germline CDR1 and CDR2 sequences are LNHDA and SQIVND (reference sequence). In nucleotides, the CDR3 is TGTGCCAGTAATCGGGACACTGAAGCTTTCTTT. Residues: CASNRDTEAFF.

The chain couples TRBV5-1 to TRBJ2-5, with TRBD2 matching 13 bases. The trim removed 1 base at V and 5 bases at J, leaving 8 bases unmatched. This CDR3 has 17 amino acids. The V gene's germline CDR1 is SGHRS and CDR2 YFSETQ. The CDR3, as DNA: TGCGCCAGCAGCTTGAAGGGAACGGGACTAGCGGGGGAGACCCAGTACTTC. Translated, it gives CASSLKGTGLAGETQYF.

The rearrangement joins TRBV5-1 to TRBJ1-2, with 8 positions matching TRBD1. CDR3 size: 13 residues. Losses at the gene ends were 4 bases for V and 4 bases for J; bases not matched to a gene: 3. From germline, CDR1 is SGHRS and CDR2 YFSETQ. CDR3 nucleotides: TGCGCCAGCAGCCATGGACAGGGCTATGGCTACACCTTC. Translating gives CASSHGQGYGYTF.

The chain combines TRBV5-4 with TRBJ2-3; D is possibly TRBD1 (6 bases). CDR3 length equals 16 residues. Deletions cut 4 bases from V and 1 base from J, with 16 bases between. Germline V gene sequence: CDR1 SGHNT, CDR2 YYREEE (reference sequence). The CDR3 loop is CASSPKGEIRTDTQYF. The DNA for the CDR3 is TGTGCCAGCAGCCCTAAGGGGGAGATCCGCACAGATACGCAGTATTTT.

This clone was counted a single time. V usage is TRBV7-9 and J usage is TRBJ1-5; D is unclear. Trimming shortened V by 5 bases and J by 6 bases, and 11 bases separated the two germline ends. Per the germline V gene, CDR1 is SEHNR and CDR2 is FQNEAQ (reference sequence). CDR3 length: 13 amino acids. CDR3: CASSPQSAQPQHF. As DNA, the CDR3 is TGTGCCAGCAGCCCACAGAGTGCTCAGCCCCAGCATTTT.

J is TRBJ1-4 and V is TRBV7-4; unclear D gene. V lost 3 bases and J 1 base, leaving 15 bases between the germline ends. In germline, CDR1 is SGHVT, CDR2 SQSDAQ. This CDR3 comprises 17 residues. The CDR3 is CASSFGVVTITNEKLFF. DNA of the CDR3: TGTGCCAGCAGCTTCGGGGTCGTCACAATAACTAATGAAAAACTGTTTTTT.

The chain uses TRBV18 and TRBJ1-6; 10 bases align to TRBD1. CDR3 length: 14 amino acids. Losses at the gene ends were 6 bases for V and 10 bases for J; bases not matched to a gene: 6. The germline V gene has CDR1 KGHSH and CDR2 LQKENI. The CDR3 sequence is CASSPGTGESPLHF. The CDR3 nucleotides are TGTGCCAGCTCCCCCGGGACAGGGGAATCACCCCTCCACTTT.

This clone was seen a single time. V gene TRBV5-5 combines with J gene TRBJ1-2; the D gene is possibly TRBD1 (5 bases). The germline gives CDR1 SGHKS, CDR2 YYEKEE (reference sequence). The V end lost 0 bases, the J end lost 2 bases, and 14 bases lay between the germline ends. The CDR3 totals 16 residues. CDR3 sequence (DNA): TGTGCCAGCAGCTTGGCGGCAGGGATGTCAAACTATGGCTACACCTTC. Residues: CASSLAAGMSNYGYTF.

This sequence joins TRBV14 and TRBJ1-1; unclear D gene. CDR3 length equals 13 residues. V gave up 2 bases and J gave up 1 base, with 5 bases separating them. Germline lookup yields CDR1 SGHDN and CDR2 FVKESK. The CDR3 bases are TGTGCCAGCAGCCAAAATCAGAACACTGAAGCTTTCTTT. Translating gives CASSQNQNTEAFF.

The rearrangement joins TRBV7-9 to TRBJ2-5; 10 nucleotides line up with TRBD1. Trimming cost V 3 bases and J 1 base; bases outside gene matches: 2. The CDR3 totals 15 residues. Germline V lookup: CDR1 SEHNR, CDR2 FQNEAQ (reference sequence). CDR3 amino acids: CASSLGTGVQETQYF. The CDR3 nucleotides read TGTGCCAGCAGCTTGGGGACAGGGGTCCAAGAGACCCAGTACTTC. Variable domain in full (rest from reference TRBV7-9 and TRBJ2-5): DTGVSQNPRHKITKRGQNVTFRCDPISEHNRLYWYRQTLGQGPEFLTYFQNEAQLEKSRLLSDRFSAERPKGSFSTLEIQRTEQGDSAMYLCASSLGTGVQETQYFGPGTRLLVL.

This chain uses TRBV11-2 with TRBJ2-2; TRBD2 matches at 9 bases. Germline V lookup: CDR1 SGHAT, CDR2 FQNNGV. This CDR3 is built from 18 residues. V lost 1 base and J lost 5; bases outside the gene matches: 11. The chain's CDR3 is CASSLGLAGRGGTGELFF. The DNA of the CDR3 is TGTGCCAGCAGCTTAGGGCTAGCGGGGCGAGGTGGTACCGGGGAGCTGTTTTTT.